Listed below are T cell receptor beta chains from one sample, sequenced in a study of tumor-infiltrating lymphocytes in primary liver carcinoma. TCRdb fed the multiplex PCR reads into MiXCR, producing one record per CDR3 protein. The data contain 95,000 to 150,000 distinct CDR3 sequences, roughly 75% of them singletons. Specimen: tumor-adjacent normal liver tissue. The receptors derive from a woman aged 60-75 years with primary liver carcinoma and hepatitis B virus infection. CDR3s include the opening cysteine and the closing phenylalanine or tryptophan. A D gene is named only where the DNA matches it firmly. The size of a clone is reported for some rows only, either as once, few or many, or as a class for expanded clones.

CDR3 DNA: TGTGCAAGCTGCTTCAAAGCGGATGAGCAGTTCTTC
CDR3 protein: CASCFKADEQFF
clone size: .
V gene: TRBV11-1
D gene: .
J gene: TRBJ2-1

CDR3 DNA: TGTGCCAGCAGGGAGGCAGGACCCGCTTTCTTT
CDR3 protein: CASREAGPAFF
clone size: many
V gene: TRBV6-1
D gene: .
J gene: TRBJ1-1

CDR3 DNA: TGTGCCAGCAGCTCTGTAGGGGCCGGGGGGCTGCTTTTT
CDR3 protein: CASSSVGAGGLLF
clone size: .
V gene: TRBV11-2
D gene: .
J gene: TRBJ2-2

CDR3 DNA: TGTGCCAGCACTCCGGACAGGTTGAACACTGAAGCTTTCTTT
CDR3 protein: CASTPDRLNTEAFF
clone size: few
V gene: TRBV12-3/TRBV12-4
D gene: TRBD1
J gene: TRBJ1-1

CDR3 DNA: TGTGCCATCTGTCTTAGCGGGAAGGGTGAGACCCAGCACTTC
CDR3 protein: CAICLSGKGETQHF
clone size: .
V gene: TRBV10-3
D gene: TRBD2
J gene: TRBJ2-5

CDR3 DNA: TGTGCCTGCACGACATGGAGAGACTACGAGCAGTATTTC
CDR3 protein: CACTTWRDYEQYF
clone size: once
V gene: TRBV30
D gene: .
J gene: TRBJ2-7

CDR3 DNA: TGTGCCAACAGCTTAGGGGGAGGGTACGAGCAGTACTTC
CDR3 protein: CANSLGGGYEQYF
clone size: .
V gene: TRBV11-2
D gene: .
J gene: TRBJ2-7

CDR3 DNA: TGCAGCATTCACCCTCTATCGGATGATAAGAGGAATGAGCAGTTCTTC
CDR3 protein: CSIHPLSDDKRNEQFF
clone size: once
V gene: TRBV29-1
D gene: .
J gene: TRBJ2-1

CDR3 DNA: TGTGCCAGCATTTCGGAGGAAGATACGCAGTATTTT
CDR3 protein: CASISEEDTQYF
clone size: .
V gene: TRBV12-3/TRBV12-4
D gene: .
J gene: TRBJ2-3

CDR3 DNA: TGTGCCAGCAGCTTGACTAGGGCTGGACGGCAGCCTCAGCATTTT
CDR3 protein: CASSLTRAGRQPQHF
clone size: .
V gene: TRBV11-2
D gene: .
J gene: TRBJ1-5

CDR3 DNA: TGTGCCAGTAGCATAAGCTCGGGACTACCTGGCGGGGAGCTGTTTTTT
CDR3 protein: CASSISSGLPGGELFF
clone size: .
V gene: TRBV11-2
D gene: TRBD2
J gene: TRBJ2-2

CDR3 DNA: TGCAGCGTTGATCCAGGGAGCTATGGCTACACCTTC
CDR3 protein: CSVDPGSYGYTF
clone size: many
V gene: TRBV29-1
D gene: .
J gene: TRBJ1-2

CDR3 DNA: TGTGCCAGTAGCTTAGATCGTGGGACCACCTGGGATTTCTTT
CDR3 protein: CASSLDRGTTWDFF
clone size: .
V gene: TRBV11-2
D gene: .
J gene: TRBJ1-1

CDR3 DNA: TGTGTCAGCAGCTTGGAAAGAAATCGGCCCCAGCATTTT
CDR3 protein: CVSSLERNRPQHF
clone size: .
V gene: TRBV11-2
D gene: .
J gene: TRBJ1-5

CDR3 DNA: TGTGCCAGCAGCCAGGGGGCAGGGAACTATGGCTACACCTTC
CDR3 protein: CASSQGAGNYGYTF
clone size: .
V gene: TRBV28
D gene: TRBD1
J gene: TRBJ1-2

CDR3 DNA: TGTGCCAGTAGTTCTAACCGCAGGATTCTCGAGCAGTACTTC
CDR3 protein: CASSSNRRILEQYF
clone size: .
V gene: TRBV11-2
D gene: .
J gene: TRBJ2-7

CDR3 DNA: TGTGCCATCAGTGACCGGTCCGGGAGGGGCTACGAGCAGTACTTC
CDR3 protein: CAISDRSGRGYEQYF
clone size: many
V gene: TRBV10-3
D gene: TRBD2
J gene: TRBJ2-7

CDR3 DNA: TGTACTAGCAGCACAACTAGAAGCGAGCAGTACTTC
CDR3 protein: CTSSTTRSEQYF
clone size: .
V gene: TRBV11-2
D gene: .
J gene: TRBJ2-7

CDR3 DNA: TGTGCCTGGAGTGTGGGGCGGTATCAGCCCCAGCATTTT
CDR3 protein: CAWSVGRYQPQHF
clone size: .
V gene: TRBV30
D gene: .
J gene: TRBJ1-5

CDR3 DNA: TGTGCCAGCAGTTTGTTCGGGGGATCCAGCACAGATAAGCAGCATTTT
CDR3 protein: CASSLFGGSSTDKQHF
clone size: .
V gene: TRBV28
D gene: .
J gene: TRBJ1-5

CDR3 DNA: TGTGCCAGCAGTCATCTAGCGGGAGGGCCGGGTTACGAGCAGTACTTC
CDR3 protein: CASSHLAGGPGYEQYF
clone size: many
V gene: TRBV7-9
D gene: TRBD2
J gene: TRBJ2-7

CDR3 DNA: TGCGTCAGCAGACAACCGGGGGCTAATGAGAAGTTCTTC
CDR3 protein: CVSRQPGANEKFF
clone size: .
V gene: TRBV4-2
D gene: .
J gene: TRBJ2-1

CDR3 DNA: TGTGCCAGCAGCTTAAGTCACAGGGCAGTGACCCAGTACTTC
CDR3 protein: CASSLSHRAVTQYF
clone size: .
V gene: TRBV7-3
D gene: .
J gene: TRBJ2-5

CDR3 DNA: TGCAGTGCTGGGACAGAGTCCTATGGCTACACCTTC
CDR3 protein: CSAGTESYGYTF
clone size: .
V gene: TRBV20-1
D gene: TRBD1
J gene: TRBJ1-2

CDR3 DNA: TGTGCCAGCAGCCTTACAGGGACAATCTACAATGAGCAGTTCTTC
CDR3 protein: CASSLTGTIYNEQFF
clone size: .
V gene: TRBV7-9
D gene: .
J gene: TRBJ2-1

CDR3 DNA: TGTGCTAGCAGTTACTCAAGAACCGGGACAGGGGTGTACGAGCAGTACTTC
CDR3 protein: CASSYSRTGTGVYEQYF
clone size: few
V gene: TRBV6-5
D gene: TRBD1
J gene: TRBJ2-7

CDR3 DNA: TGTGCCACCAGTGATGGACTAGCGGGAGTAGAGCAGTTCTTC
CDR3 protein: CATSDGLAGVEQFF
clone size: few
V gene: TRBV24-1
D gene: TRBD2
J gene: TRBJ2-1

CDR3 DNA: TGTGCCAGCAGTTACTCGAGACGCAACTCTGGGGCCAACGTCCTGACTTTC
CDR3 protein: CASSYSRRNSGANVLTF
clone size: many
V gene: TRBV6-2/TRBV6-3
D gene: .
J gene: TRBJ2-6

CDR3 DNA: TGTGCCAGCAGTGAATTAGTGCTAGCGGGAGTCTACGAGCAGTACTTC
CDR3 protein: CASSELVLAGVYEQYF
clone size: .
V gene: TRBV25-1
D gene: TRBD2
J gene: TRBJ2-7

CDR3 DNA: TGCAGTGTTGTTTCCCGGACAGATACGCAGTATTTT
CDR3 protein: CSVVSRTDTQYF
clone size: .
V gene: TRBV29-1
D gene: .
J gene: TRBJ2-3

CDR3 DNA: TGTGCCTGCACCCAATATACTGAAGCTTTCTTT
CDR3 protein: CACTQYTEAFF
clone size: .
V gene: TRBV6-5
D gene: .
J gene: TRBJ1-1

CDR3 DNA: TGTGCCAGCAGTAAAGGACAGGGAGCAACTAATGAAAAACTGTTTTTT
CDR3 protein: CASSKGQGATNEKLFF
clone size: many
V gene: TRBV5-4
D gene: TRBD1
J gene: TRBJ1-4

CDR3 DNA: TGTGCCAGCAGTTGGGGGACACTCACAGATACGCAGTATTTT
CDR3 protein: CASSWGTLTDTQYF
clone size: many
V gene: TRBV28
D gene: .
J gene: TRBJ2-3

CDR3 DNA: TGCGCCAGCAGTCCGTGGGGGGGCGAGCATTACTTC
CDR3 protein: CASSPWGGEHYF
clone size: once
V gene: TRBV6-2/TRBV6-3
D gene: .
J gene: TRBJ2-7

CDR3 DNA: TGCGCCAGCAGCCAACCTACCACCCCCCACGGGGAGCTGTTTTTC
CDR3 protein: CASSQPTTPHGELFF
clone size: .
V gene: TRBV4-1
D gene: .
J gene: TRBJ2-2